This is a list of T cell receptor beta chains from one sample in a study of PD-1 blockade in classical Hodgkin lymphoma. The protocol was immunoSEQ multiplex PCR, while the TCRdb copy is restricted to in-frame clones and leaves out a portion. Among roughly 19,000 clones, about 87% were seen once, and the ten largest hold about 5%. Specimen: CD8+ T cells from blood, collected before the fourth cycle of nivolumab. The receptors here all came from a human donor with classical Hodgkin lymphoma. Each CDR3 is given with its conserved first and last residue. The D gene is left open where the match is weak. Where a row states a size, it is once, few, many or the class of an expanded clone; other rows omit it.

TRBV7-9,.,.,TRBJ1-4,CASSLGGSEKLFF,TGTGCCAGCAGCTTGGGGGGGTCAGAAAAACTGTTTTTT
TRBV2,.,TRBD1,TRBJ1-5,CASSQTTGGFVDSNQPQHF,TGTGCCAGCAGTCAAACGACAGGGGGATTCGTAGATAGCAATCAGCCCCAGCATTTT
TRBV19,.,.,TRBJ2-1,CASSMTLEPLEQFF,TGTGCCAGTAGTATGACCCTTGAGCCTTTGGAGCAGTTCTTC
TRBV27,.,TRBD1,TRBJ2-3,CASSLRIRGRTDTQYF,TGTGCCAGCAGTTTGAGGATCAGGGGGCGTACAGATACGCAGTATTTT
TRBV6-5,.,.,TRBJ1-2,CASSYGADYGYTF,TGTGCCAGCAGTTACGGGGCGGACTATGGCTACACCTTC
TRBV29-1,.,.,TRBJ2-5,CSVERAGYQETQYF,TGCAGCGTTGAACGAGCCGGGTACCAAGAGACCCAGTACTTC
TRBV19,.,.,TRBJ2-3,CASSIDRGGGDTQYF,TGTGCCAGTAGTATAGATCGGGGAGGAGGAGATACGCAGTATTTT
TRBV4-1,once,.,TRBJ2-5,CASSGPQETQYF,TGCGCCAGCAGCGGTCCTCAAGAGACCCAGTACTTC
TRBV9,once,.,TRBJ1-2,CASSVTSLTGGYTF,TGTGCCAGCAGCGTAACCTCACTCACCGGTGGCTACACCTTC
TRBV27,.,.,TRBJ2-7,CASSLMGYGPGEQYF,TGTGCCAGCAGTTTAATGGGTTACGGGCCGGGCGAGCAGTACTTC
TRBV20-1,.,TRBD1,TRBJ2-1,CSAGTGNEQFF,TGCAGTGCGGGGACAGGTAATGAGCAGTTCTTC
TRBV10-1,once,.,TRBJ2-6,CASSEFAGGSGANVLTF,TGCGCCAGCAGTGAATTCGCCGGGGGCTCTGGGGCCAACGTCCTGACTTTC
TRBV30,.,.,TRBJ1-5,CAWSVRGSEGQPQHF,TGTGCCTGGAGTGTCCGGGGGTCGGAAGGTCAGCCCCAGCATTTT
TRBV5-4,.,.,TRBJ2-7,CASSLEEKAPYEQYF,TGTGCCAGCAGCTTGGAAGAGAAGGCCCCCTACGAGCAGTACTTC
TRBV9,few,TRBD1,TRBJ2-7,CASSVGTGSSYEQYF,TGTGCCAGCAGCGTTGGGACAGGGAGCTCCTACGAGCAGTACTTC
TRBV12-5,.,.,TRBJ1-2,CASGLVPIADGYTF,TGTGCTAGTGGTTTGGTACCTATAGCAGATGGCTACACCTTC
TRBV21-1,.,.,TRBJ1-2,CASSSLNPHLPLGKLPLANYGYTF,TGTGCCAGCAGCTCCCTTAACCCTCATTTGCCACTAGGGAAGCTCCCGTTAGCTAACTATGGCTACACCTTC
TRBV29-1,once,.,TRBJ2-7,CSARLGTNWEQYF,TGCAGCGCCAGACTCGGGACCAACTGGGAGCAGTACTTC
TRBV4-1,.,.,TRBJ1-1,CASSQAAGAGNTEAFF,TGCGCCAGCAGCCAAGCCGCAGGGGCCGGGAACACTGAAGCTTTCTTT
TRBV2,.,TRBD2,TRBJ2-7,CASIWPGLAGGQSSYEQYF,TGTGCCAGCATATGGCCGGGACTAGCGGGAGGGCAGAGCTCCTACGAGCAGTACTTC
TRBV28,.,TRBD2,TRBJ2-5,CASSTGLAAQETQYF,TGTGCCAGCAGTACGGGACTAGCGGCCCAAGAGACCCAGTACTTC
TRBV27,.,TRBD1,TRBJ1-1,CASSGGGRSTEAFF,TGTGCCAGCAGTGGAGGGGGCCGAAGCACTGAAGCTTTCTTT
TRBV11-2,once,.,TRBJ2-7,CASSSYEQYF,TGTGCCAGCAGCTCCTACGAGCAGTACTTC